A selection of T cell receptor beta chains follows, all from one sample in a study of blood T cell repertoires in COVID-19. Produced via immunoSEQ multiplex PCR; TCRdb's table is partial and in-frame only. The sample lists around 190,000 clones; 85% to 90% were seen once. The sample comprised peripheral blood. The receptors here all came from an older woman with acute or convalescent COVID-19. CDR3s include the opening cysteine and the closing phenylalanine or tryptophan. D genes are given only for firm matches. Size is omitted from some rows. Given values are once, few, many or a class for expanded clones.

>TRBV18|-|TRBD1|TRBJ1-1
TGTGCCAGCTCAATCAAGACAGGGGCTGAAGCTTTCTTT
CASSIKTGAEAFF
>TRBV7-9|-|-|TRBJ1-2
TGTGCCAGCAGCTTAGTGGAGGGTGTCGATGGCTACACCTTC
CASSLVEGVDGYTF
>TRBV28|-|-|TRBJ1-4
TGTGCCAGCAGTTCCCAGCTGGCAGGCATGAAACGGGAAAAACTGTTTTTT
CASSSQLAGMKREKLFF
>TRBV19|-|TRBD1|TRBJ1-1
TGTGCCAGTAGTAGGGGGGGACAGGGCGCGGAAGCTTTCTTT
CASSRGGQGAEAFF
>TRBV19|-|-|TRBJ1-5
TGTGCCAGTAGTACAGGCCCCAATCAGCCCCAGCATTTT
CASSTGPNQPQHF
>TRBV2|-|TRBD1|TRBJ2-2
TGTGCCAGCAGCGGGACAGCGAACACCGGGGAGCTGTTTTTT
CASSGTANTGELFF
>TRBV12-3/TRBV12-4|-|-|TRBJ1-1
TGTGCCAGCAGTTTAAGGAGACAGGTTGAAGCTTTCTTT
CASSLRRQVEAFF
>TRBV6-5|few|-|TRBJ1-5
TGTGCCAGCAAAGAGTCGTCCAATCAGCCCCAGCATTTT
CASKESSNQPQHF
>TRBV5-6|-|-|TRBJ2-5
TGTGCCAGCAGAAGCGGGCCCCAAGAGACCCAGTACTTC
CASRSGPQETQYF
>TRBV6-5|-|-|TRBJ1-1
TGTGCCAGCAGACCAGACAACCTCGGGAAAGCTTTCTTT
CASRPDNLGKAFF
>TRBV18|-|-|TRBJ1-2
TGTGCCAGCTCACCGGACAGCTCTAACTATGGCTACACCTTC
CASSPDSSNYGYTF
>TRBV30|-|TRBD2|TRBJ2-7
TGTGCCTGGAAGCCTCCAGCGGGAGGAAGCACGGGTGAGCAGTACTTC
CAWKPPAGGSTGEQYF
>TRBV28|-|-|TRBJ1-3
TGTGCCAGCAGTTTATTGGGGGGAGGGGGAAACACCATATATTTT
CASSLLGGGGNTIYF
>TRBV12-3/TRBV12-4|-|TRBD1|TRBJ1-2
TGTGCCAGCGGGTTACAGGGGGCCTATGGCTACACCTTC
CASGLQGAYGYTF